Each of the 21 T cell receptor beta chains below was sequenced from the same sample in a study of blood T cell repertoires in COVID-19. The protocol was immunoSEQ multiplex PCR, while the TCRdb copy is restricted to in-frame clones and leaves out a portion. This table holds under 250,000 clones, under 85% found once. Sequenced: peripheral blood. The receptors shown here come from a man aged 25-40 years who had recovered from COVID-19.

The chain links TRBV11-2 to TRBJ2-5; 11 positions match TRBD2. J lost 0 bases, V lost 4 bases, and 1 base had no gene match. The CDR3 totals 15 residues. Per the germline V gene, CDR1 is SGHAT and CDR2 is FQNNGV. The CDR3 here is CASSSTSGNQETQYF. For the CDR3, the DNA is TGTGCCAGCAGCTCGACTAGCGGGAACCAAGAGACCCAGTACTTC.

This clone was observed a handful of times. J is TRBJ1-2 and V is TRBV2; the D is unclear. The CDR3 has 12 residues. The germline V and J ends were trimmed by 2 bases and 7 bases, with 8 bases remaining between them. From germline, CDR1 is SNHLY and CDR2 FYNNEI. CDR3 nucleotides: TGTGCCAGCAGTGAACCGTCCGGTGGCTACACCTTC. As protein: CASSEPSGGYTF. The variable domain in full, completed from reference TRBV2 and TRBJ1-2, reads EPEVTQTPSHQVTQMGQEVILRCVPISNHLYFYWYRQILGQKVEFLVSFYNNEISEKSEIFDDQFSVERPDGSNFTLKIRSTKLEDSAMYFCASSEPSGGYTFGSGTRLTVV.

The chain recombines TRBV5-6 with TRBJ1-1, with TRBD1 matching 11 bases. The ends lost 7 bases at V and 3 bases at J; junction bases unmatched: 8. In germline, CDR1 is SGHDT, CDR2 YYEEEE. CDR3 size: 15 residues. This chain's CDR3 is CASAGTGGVDTEAFF. For the CDR3, the DNA is TGTGCCAGCGCCGGGACAGGGGGTGTTGACACTGAAGCTTTCTTT.

V usage is TRBV19 and J usage is TRBJ2-4; D is ambiguous. This CDR3 has 13 amino acids. Between the trimmed V and J ends, which lost 7 bases and 2 bases, there was a span of 9 bases. Germline loops: CDR1 LNHDA, CDR2 SQIVND (reference sequence). CDR3 DNA: TGTGCCAGTAAGTCGGTAACCAAAAACATTCAGTACTTC. Its protein product is CASKSVTKNIQYF.

A single count supports this clone. This chain links TRBV29-1 with TRBJ1-2; 9 bases match TRBD1. J was trimmed by 4 bases and V by 6 bases; bases with no gene match: 9. This CDR3 comprises 14 residues. CDR1 is SQVTM, CDR2 ANQGSEA, per germline. The CDR3 DNA is TGCAGCGTGGCTAGACCGACAGGGGGCTATGGCTACACCTTC. The encoded protein is CSVARPTGGYGYTF.

This clone was counted between two and nine times. The chain combines TRBV7-8 with TRBJ1-5; weak D call: TRBD1 (6 bases). CDR1 and CDR2 (germline): SGHVS, FQNEAQ. V gave up 1 base and J gave up 3 bases, with 13 bases separating them. This CDR3 has 16 amino acids. CDR3 nucleotides: TGTGCCAGCAGCTTAGAAAACAGGGAGATCAATCAGCCCCAGCATTTT. Protein product: CASSLENREINQPQHF. The full variable domain, with the rest looked up from reference TRBV7-8 and TRBJ1-5, is GAGVSQSPRYKVAKRGQDVALRCDPISGHVSLFWYQQALGQGPEFLTYFQNEAQLDKSGLPSDRFFAERPEGSVSTLKIQRTQQEDSAVYLCASSLENREINQPQHFGDGTRLSIL.

The CDR3 DNA follows: TGTGCCAGCAGTGAAGCCCTACCCCCCGCAGGGACAGATACGCAGTATTTT. Translated, it gives CASSEALPPAGTDTQYF. The chain uses TRBV2 and TRBJ2-3; D is perhaps TRBD1 (5 bases). The V end was cut by 0 bases, the J end by 3 bases, with 16 bases between. The CDR3 runs to 17 residues. Germline assignment: CDR1 SNHLY and CDR2 FYNNEI.

The chain joins TRBV7-6 to TRBJ2-6; 10 bases match TRBD2. The V segment lost 5 bases and the J segment 1 base; nucleotides outside the gene matches: 8. The germline V gene encodes CDR1 SGHVS and CDR2 FNYEAQ. The CDR3 is 18 amino acids. CDR3 loop: CASSPIAGGWSGANVLTF. The CDR3 DNA sequence: TGTGCCAGCAGCCCAATAGCGGGGGGCTGGTCTGGGGCCAACGTCCTGACTTTC.

This clone was counted ten times or more. The rearrangement links TRBV6-2 or TRBV6-3 to TRBJ2-1; D might be TRBD1 (5 bases). CDR3 length: 13 residues. The germline V gene has CDR1 MNHEY and CDR2 SVGEGT. V lost 6 bases and J lost 7, with 13 bases in between. This chain's CDR3 is CASSQTETNEQFF. The CDR3 DNA is TGTGCCAGCAGCCAGACAGAGACTAATGAGCAGTTCTTC.

The genes are TRBV7-9 and TRBJ2-5, with 12 positions matching TRBD2. J lost 5 bases, V lost 5 bases, and 6 bases had no gene match. CDR3 size: 15 residues. Germline V gene lookup returns CDR1 SEHNR and CDR2 FQNEAQ (reference sequence). The CDR3 sequence is CASSTTSGGGETQYF. The CDR3 coding sequence is TGTGCCAGCAGCACGACTAGCGGGGGTGGTGAGACCCAGTACTTC.

The chain has TRBV3-1 (or the pseudogene TRBV3-2) and TRBJ1-3, with 7 positions matching TRBD1. Germline trimming cut 4 bases from V and 2 bases from J; bases unmatched to any gene: 8. The CDR3 has 16 residues. Germline values: CDR1 LGHDT, CDR2 YNNKEL (reference sequence). In DNA, the CDR3 is TGTGCCAGCAGCCGAGATCAACAGGGGACTGGAAACACCATATATTTT. It translates to CASSRDQQGTGNTIYF.

This clone was seen a handful of times. V is TRBV19 and J is TRBJ1-4, with no clear D. This CDR3 comprises 12 residues. V was trimmed by 5 bases and J by 5 bases, leaving 6 bases between them. In germline, CDR1 is LNHDA, CDR2 SQIVND (reference sequence). CDR3 region: CASSALNEKLFF. Here the CDR3 DNA reads TGTGCCAGTAGTGCCCTAAATGAAAAACTGTTTTTT.

The V and J genes are TRBV9 and TRBJ2-1; 10 nucleotides match TRBD2. CDR3 size: 16 residues. The V and J ends lost 0 bases and 9 bases, in that order; junction bases with no gene match: 9. Germline V gene sequence: CDR1 SGDLS, CDR2 YYNGEE. This CDR3 is CASSVVSLAGEGEQFF. The CDR3 bases are TGTGCCAGCAGCGTAGTTAGTCTAGCGGGGGAGGGTGAGCAGTTCTTC.

This clone appeared a few times. This chain links TRBV6-5 with TRBJ2-5, with D tentatively TRBD1 (5 bases). V lost 5 bases and J lost 4, with 14 bases in between. The CDR3 has 14 residues. Germline V gives CDR1 MNHEY, CDR2 SVGAGI. CDR3 nucleotides: TGTGCCAGCAGTCTCCAGGGTATGCCAGAGACCCAGTACTTC. The encoded protein is CASSLQGMPETQYF.

This chain uses TRBV24-1 with TRBJ1-5; 9 nucleotides agree with TRBD1. Germline trimming cut 7 bases from V and 6 bases from J; bases unmatched to any gene: 6. CDR1 KGHDR and CDR2 SFDVKD come from the germline V gene. This CDR3 region has 14 residues. The CDR3 here is CATSLGTGIQPQHF. CDR3 nucleotide sequence: TGTGCCACCAGCCTAGGGACAGGGATTCAGCCCCAGCATTTT.

This clone has a handful of counts. J is TRBJ2-5 and V is TRBV19, with D possibly being TRBD2 (6 bases). Germline-derived CDR1 and CDR2 are LNHDA and SQIVND (reference sequence). The CDR3 is made up of 16 amino acids. Trimming shortened V by 4 bases and J by 6 bases, and 21 bases separated the two germline ends. The CDR3 protein is CASSTGLLESRQTQYF. CDR3 coding DNA: TGTGCCAGTAGTACGGGACTGCTAGAGAGTAGGCAGACCCAGTACTTC.

The CDR3 sequence: CASSTSTGNEKLFF. DNA for the CDR3: TGTGCCAGCAGCACCTCTACAGGGAATGAAAAACTGTTTTTT. The chain employs TRBV7-8 and TRBJ1-4; tentative D call: TRBD1 (6 bases). Per germline, CDR1 SGHVS and CDR2 FQNEAQ. Trimming shortened V by 5 bases and J by 5 bases, and 12 bases separated the two germline ends. The CDR3 runs 14 residues.

This rearrangement joins TRBV9 to TRBJ2-3, with 7 bases lining up with TRBD1. V gave up 3 bases and J gave up 2 bases; unmatched junction bases: 15. Per the germline V gene, CDR1 is SGDLS and CDR2 is YYNGEE. This CDR3 contains 18 residues. CDR3 sequence: CASSEPPIGTEITDTQYF. DNA of the CDR3: TGTGCCAGCAGCGAACCACCGATTGGGACAGAAATCACAGATACGCAGTATTTT.

The genes are TRBV7-8 and TRBJ2-7, with D tentatively TRBD1 (6 bases). Germline loops: CDR1 SGHVS, CDR2 FQNEAQ. Trimming shortened V by 1 base and J by 1 base, and 14 bases separated the two germline ends. The CDR3 extends over 16 amino acids. The CDR3 DNA is TGTGCCAGCAGCTTAGGGCAAGTAGGACAGTCCTACGAGCAGTACGTC. Encoded protein: CASSLGQVGQSYEQYV.

The chain has TRBV5-1 and TRBJ2-3, with 10 bases matching TRBD2. Germline CDR1 and CDR2: SGHRS and YFSETQ. CDR3 size: 16 residues. V shed 4 bases and J 3 bases; nucleotides not matched to a gene: 8. CDR3 nucleotides: TGCGCCAGCAGCGTGTCAATAGCGGGGGGAACAGATACGCAGTATTTT. This sequence encodes CASSVSIAGGTDTQYF. Supplemented by reference TRBV5-1 and TRBJ2-3, the full variable domain reads KAGVTQTPRYLIKTRGQQVTLSCSPISGHRSVSWYQQTPGQGLQFLFEYFSETQRNKGNFPGRFSGRQFSNSRSEMNVSTLELGDSALYLCASSVSIAGGTDTQYFGPGTRLTVL.

V gene TRBV7-3 combines with J gene TRBJ1-1; TRBD1 might be the D (6 bases). Germline V lookup: CDR1 SGHTA, CDR2 FQGTGA. The CDR3 has 13 residues. Deletions cut 5 bases from V and 3 bases from J, with 10 bases between. The CDR3 DNA sequence: TGTGCCAGCAGCGCCAACAGGGACACTGAAGCTTTCTTT. Translating it yields CASSANRDTEAFF. The full variable domain, completed using reference TRBV7-3 and TRBJ1-1, is GAGVSQTPSNKVTEKGKYVELRCDPISGHTALYWYRQSLGQGPEFLIYFQGTGAADDSGLPNDRFFAVRPEGSVSTLKIQRTERGDSAVYLCASSANRDTEAFFGQGTRLTVV.